These 7 T cell receptor beta chains came from one sample sequenced in a study of graft-versus-host responses after intestinal transplantation. The researchers put some 200,000 CFSE-labeled responder cells into plates with some 200,000 irradiated, violet-dye-labeled stimulator cells. Profiling relied on immunoSEQ multiplex PCR, and the TCRdb table lists in-frame clones only, not all of them. The sample consists of under 15,000 clones, just over 35% of them appearing once. This material consisted of alloreactive CD8+ T cells from a mixed lymphocyte reaction culture, taken before intestinal transplant. Documented subset: CFSE-low proliferating T cells sorted from approximately six-day pre-transplant mixed lymphocyte reaction (GvH or HvG direction). These receptor sequences come from a human patient who received an intestinal transplant.

The genes are TRBV19 and TRBJ1-1; 8 positions match TRBD1. CDR1 LNHDA and CDR2 SQIVND come from the germline V gene (reference sequence). With V trimmed by 6 bases and J by 1 base, 7 bases remained unmatched. This CDR3 region has 15 residues. This CDR3 reads CASRAAGGANTEAFF. CDR3 bases: TGTGCCAGTAGGGCGGCAGGGGGCGCGAACACTGAAGCTTTCTTT.

This clone was picked up a small number of times. The gene calls are TRBV4-2 and TRBJ2-1; 8 bases map to TRBD2. This CDR3 spans 18 amino acids. Trimming at V came to 1 base and at J to 1 base, leaving 9 bases not matched to a gene. CDR1 LGHNA and CDR2 YNFKEQ come from the germline V gene. The CDR3 is CASSQALAGGTSYNEQFF. DNA for the CDR3: TGTGCCAGCAGCCAAGCCCTGGCGGGGGGTACGTCCTACAATGAGCAGTTCTTC.

This clone was seen more than once but under ten times. The chain uses TRBV2 and TRBJ2-7; tentatively, D is TRBD1 (5 bases). V shed 6 bases and J shed 7 bases, with 13 bases lying between them. The CDR3 totals 12 residues. Germline V gene data show CDR1 as SNHLY and CDR2 as FYNNEI. CDR3 amino acids: CASRTVLDEQYF. The CDR3 DNA reads TGTGCCAGCAGGACAGTCCTGGATGAGCAGTACTTC.

The J gene is TRBJ2-2, the V gene TRBV27; 8 bases are shared with TRBD2. J was trimmed by 3 bases and V by 5 bases; bases with no gene match: 8. Germline V gene lookup returns CDR1 MNHEY and CDR2 SMNVEV (reference sequence). There are 16 residues in the CDR3. The CDR3 protein is CASSPLERGYTGELFF. CDR3 in DNA: TGTGCCAGCAGTCCTCTAGAGCGGGGGTACACCGGGGAGCTGTTTTTT.

This clone is categorized as medium-sized. This chain joins TRBV27 and TRBJ1-2; perhaps TRBD1 as D (5 bases). The V end was cut by 4 bases, the J end by 8 bases, with 14 bases between. There are 13 residues in the CDR3. Per germline, CDR1 MNHEY and CDR2 SMNVEV (reference sequence). The CDR3 is CASSYFRAGGYTF. In nucleotides, the CDR3 is TGTGCCAGCAGTTACTTCAGGGCGGGCGGCTACACCTTC.

V gene TRBV5-5 combines with J gene TRBJ2-5, with 8 positions matching TRBD1. The CDR3 loop spans 13 amino acids. Trimming cost V 8 bases and J 3 bases; bases outside gene matches: 6. Germline V gene sequence: CDR1 SGHKS, CDR2 YYEKEE (reference sequence). CDR3 in amino acids: CASRTGIEETQYF. In DNA, the CDR3 is TGTGCCAGTAGGACAGGGATTGAAGAGACCCAGTACTTC.

This chain uses TRBV4-3 with TRBJ2-7; D unclear. The germline V gene has CDR1 LGHNA and CDR2 YSLEER. V lost 0 bases and J 3 bases, leaving 6 bases between the germline ends. The CDR3 covers 13 residues. The CDR3 sequence is CASSQDSGYEQYF. The DNA for the CDR3 is TGCGCCAGCAGCCAAGATTCCGGCTACGAGCAGTACTTC.